These 28 T cell receptor beta chains came from one sample sequenced in a study of human T cells and chemical hapten exposure. TCRdb used MiXCR to reprocess the RACE reads, holding one entry per CDR3 protein. The data hold some 82,000 distinct CDR3 sequences, with about 10% observed a single time. Noted time point: patch test 1, 2 weeks after DPC sensitization. This sample's treatment: therapeutic diphenylcyclopropenone sensitization with weekly scalp DPC. The sequenced sample was whole blood, obtained in connection with sensitization to the hapten diphenylcyclopropenone (DPC). These receptors originate from a woman aged 45-59 years with alopecia areata. Some clones in this sample may be carry-over from other donors' samples.

This clonotype appeared a few times. The rearrangement joins TRBV18 to TRBJ1-3; the match to TRBD1 covers 7 bases. With 2 bases clipped from V and 0 bases from J, the junction kept 10 bases outside the gene matches. The CDR3 contains 18 residues. From germline, CDR1 is KGHSH and CDR2 LQKENI. CDR3: CASSPRTGSVTSGNTIYF. CDR3 in DNA: TGTGCCAGCTCACCAAGGACAGGTTCGGTAACCTCTGGAAACACCATATATTTT.

This clonotype was detected only a few times. The rearrangement joins TRBV6-5 to TRBJ2-7; 7 bases fit TRBD2. The CDR3 spans 16 residues. V lost 0 bases to trimming and J lost 1 base; unmatched junction nucleotides: 6. Looked up from germline, CDR1 is MNHEY and CDR2 is SVGAGI. The DNA of the CDR3 is TGTGCCAGCAGTTACTCCCGGGCTAGCGGTTCCTACGAGCAGTACTTC. Residues: CASSYSRASGSYEQYF.

This clonotype was detected ten times or more. The gene calls are TRBV13 and TRBJ2-5; D is possibly TRBD1 (6 bases). The CDR3 covers 15 residues. The V and J ends lost 5 bases and 6 bases respectively, with 19 bases between them. Looked up from germline, CDR1 is PRHDT and CDR2 is FYEKMQ (reference sequence). The CDR3 region has the DNA TGTGCCAGCAGCCGGGGACACGAAAAGGGGAAGACCCAGTACTTC. Residues: CASSRGHEKGKTQYF.

The gene calls are TRBV7-8 and TRBJ2-5; either TRBD1 or TRBD2 may supply D (5 bases each). This CDR3 has 15 residues. Germline V CDR1 and CDR2: SGHVS, FQNEAQ. V gave up 1 base and J gave up 0 bases, with 9 bases separating them. CDR3 loop: CASSLGGKYQETQYF. CDR3 coding DNA: TGTGCCAGCAGCTTAGGGGGGAAGTACCAAGAGACCCAGTACTTC.

This clonotype was recorded at least ten times. The chain couples TRBV5-8 to TRBJ1-5; D is ambiguous. CDR3 length equals 16 residues. Germline CDR1 and CDR2: SGHTS and YDEGEE. V lost 4 bases and J 2 bases, leaving 16 bases between the germline ends. CDR3 sequence reads: CASSTHTGEGNQPQHF. CDR3 DNA: TGTGCCAGCAGCACCCATACCGGGGAGGGCAATCAGCCCCAGCATTTT.

This clonotype came up many times. V and J are TRBV15 and TRBJ1-4; 8 nucleotides line up with TRBD1. Germline values: CDR1 LNHNV, CDR2 YYDKDF (reference sequence). The trim removed 3 bases at V and 3 bases at J, leaving 9 bases unmatched. The CDR3 is made up of 17 amino acids. CDR3 sequence: CATSSYGQGKPNEKLFF. Written as DNA, the CDR3 is TGTGCCACCAGCAGCTACGGACAGGGAAAACCTAATGAAAAACTGTTTTTT.

The chain employs TRBV29-1 and TRBJ2-4, with D possibly matching TRBD1 (6 bases). The CDR3 consists of 13 residues. Per germline, CDR1 SQVTM and CDR2 ANQGSEA. V lost 7 bases to trimming and J lost 4 bases, with 14 bases between them. DNA for the CDR3: TGCAGCGCCCTGACAGGAGATAAAAACATTCAGTACTTC. Translation gives CSALTGDKNIQYF. The full variable domain, its missing parts supplied by reference TRBV29-1 and TRBJ2-4, is SAVISQKPSRDICQRGTSLTIQCQVDSQVTMMFWYRQQPGQSLTLIATANQGSEATYESGFVIDKFPISRPNLTFSTLTVSNMSPEDSSIYLCSALTGDKNIQYFGAGTRLSVL.

This clonotype was seen many times. The V gene is TRBV6-1, the J gene TRBJ2-7; the D is unclear. CDR1 and CDR2 from the germline V gene are MNHNS and SASEGT. The CDR3 sequence is 13 residues long. The germline V and J ends were trimmed by 5 bases and 0 bases, with 8 bases remaining between them. The CDR3 here is CASSWDHSYEQYF. The DNA of the CDR3 is TGTGCCAGCAGTTGGGATCACTCCTACGAGCAGTACTTC.

This chain connects TRBV5-4 to TRBJ1-5; 8 bases fit TRBD1. The CDR3 covers 13 residues. Looked up from germline, CDR1 is SGHNT and CDR2 is YYREEE (reference sequence). Trimming took 4 bases from V and 7 from J; bases not matched to a gene: 4. CDR3 in DNA: TGTGCCAGCAGCGAGGACAGGGAACAGCCCCAGCATTTT. Its protein product is CASSEDREQPQHF.

This clonotype was detected a few times. The V and J genes are TRBV9 and TRBJ1-3; D may be TRBD1 (5 bases). The V and J ends lost 3 bases and 9 bases respectively, with 16 bases between them. CDR1 and CDR2 (germline): SGDLS, YYNGEE. The CDR3 contains 14 residues. The CDR3: CASSEGVGEGTIYF. The CDR3 DNA follows: TGTGCCAGCAGCGAAGGGGTTGGAGAAGGCACCATATATTTT.

This clonotype was seen only a few times. The genes are TRBV11-2 and TRBJ2-7; 7 bases are shared with TRBD2. Germline-derived CDR1 and CDR2 are SGHAT and FQNNGV. Losses at the gene ends were 5 bases for V and 5 bases for J; bases not matched to a gene: 15. The CDR3 is made up of 16 amino acids. CDR3 DNA sequence: TGTGCCAGCAGCCATTCCTCGTGGGAGGGCCGCAACGAGCAGTACTTC. Amino acids: CASSHSSWEGRNEQYF.

In this sample, this clonotype turned up a few times. The chain joins TRBV6-1 to TRBJ2-2; D might be TRBD1 or TRBD2, each matching 5 bases. This CDR3 has 12 amino acids. Per germline, CDR1 MNHNS and CDR2 SASEGT. V gave up 10 bases and J gave up 6 bases, with 12 bases separating them. CDR3 in amino acids: CATRVGAGELFF. In nucleotides, the CDR3 is TGTGCCACCCGGGTGGGGGCCGGGGAGCTGTTTTTT.

This clonotype has just a few counts. V usage is TRBV15 and J usage is TRBJ1-5; tentatively, D is TRBD1 (6 bases). The CDR3 runs 18 residues. Germline CDR1 is LNHNV and CDR2 is YYDKDF (reference sequence). Trimming pared 1 base from V and 5 bases from J, leaving 21 bases between. The CDR3 DNA sequence: TGTGCCACCAGCAGAGTCCAGTCCTCAGGGGTATTTTATCAGCCCCAGCATTTT. Translating gives CATSRVQSSGVFYQPQHF.

This clonotype occurred many times. This chain's CDR3 is CASSMRQELYTF. The CDR3 DNA sequence: TGTGCCAGTAGTATGCGACAGGAGCTCTACACCTTC. The chain is built from TRBV19 and TRBJ1-2; D may be TRBD1 (6 bases). Trimming removed 3 bases from V and 10 bases from J, with 12 bases in between. Germline V gene lookup returns CDR1 LNHDA and CDR2 SQIVND (reference sequence). This CDR3 spans 12 amino acids.

This clonotype was detected a few times. V is TRBV29-1 and J is TRBJ1-2; possible D gene TRBD1, 6 bases. Germline values: CDR1 SQVTM, CDR2 ANQGSEA. V lost 6 bases and J 2 bases, leaving 19 bases between the germline ends. The CDR3 is 15 residues long. The CDR3 is CSVADRRRSNYGYTF. In DNA, the CDR3 is TGCAGCGTCGCCGACAGGCGCCGAAGCAACTATGGCTACACCTTC.

The chain employs TRBV28 and TRBJ2-7; a possible D gene is TRBD2 (7 bases). CDR1 is MDHEN and CDR2 is SYDVKM in the germline V gene. V was cut by 7 bases and J by 4 bases, with 23 bases left in between. The CDR3 spans 16 residues. The CDR3 sequence: CASINGGTSNMYEQYF. DNA for the CDR3: TGTGCCAGCATCAACGGGGGGACAAGTAACATGTACGAGCAGTACTTC.

This clonotype appeared many times. The gene calls are TRBV28 and TRBJ1-5; D gene unclear. V was clipped by 3 bases and J by 0 bases, with 12 bases between them. The V gene's germline CDR1 is MDHEN and CDR2 SYDVKM. This CDR3 has 16 amino acids. The chain's CDR3 is CASSFPRTASNQPQHF. DNA of the CDR3: TGTGCCAGCAGTTTTCCCCGGACGGCTAGCAATCAGCCCCAGCATTTT.

This clonotype has ten or more counts. The chain joins TRBV4-3 to TRBJ2-1; perhaps TRBD2 as D (6 bases). Deletions cut 1 base from V and 10 bases from J, with 14 bases between. Per germline, CDR1 LGHNA and CDR2 YSLEER. The CDR3 loop spans 14 amino acids. CDR3 loop: CASSQGGVPGEQFF. The CDR3 DNA reads TGCGCCAGCAGCCAAGGGGGGGTCCCAGGGGAGCAGTTCTTC.

The V call is TRBV12-3 or TRBV12-4, the J call TRBJ2-5; D may be TRBD2 (7 bases). Trimming stripped 6 bases from V and 5 bases from J, with 13 bases between. The CDR3 totals 13 residues. CDR3 in DNA: TGTGCCAGCAGCCCCGAGGGGGGGGAGACCCAGTACTTC. Its translation is CASSPEGGETQYF.

The chain couples TRBV2 to TRBJ1-5; D gene ambiguous. The CDR3 is 16 residues long. Germline CDR1 SNHLY, CDR2 FYNNEI. The V gene lost 2 bases and the J gene lost 2 bases, with 13 bases spanning the gap. The CDR3, as DNA: TGTGCCAGCAGTGAATGGGGATCTGTCGGCAATCAGCCCCAGCATTTT. Protein sequence: CASSEWGSVGNQPQHF.

Ten or more counts support this clonotype. The gene calls are TRBV6-2 or TRBV6-3 and TRBJ2-1, with TRBD1 as a possible D gene (6 bases). Trimming removed 4 bases at V and 1 base at J, with 11 bases between. This CDR3 region has 15 residues. Germline V CDR1 and CDR2: MNHEY, SVGEGT. Written as DNA, the CDR3 is TGTGCCAGCAGTTCACAGGGACCGTCCTACAATGAGCAGTTCTTC. Residues: CASSSQGPSYNEQFF.

This clonotype was counted a few times. The chain employs TRBV5-1 and TRBJ2-1, with 13 bases matching TRBD2. Germline values: CDR1 SGHRS, CDR2 YFSETQ. With V trimmed by 3 bases and J by 4 bases, 10 bases remained unmatched. This CDR3 region has 18 residues. The CDR3 DNA follows: TGCGCCAGCAGCTCTGGACTAGCGGGAGTTCTAGGATACAATGAGCAGTTCTTC. Its translation is CASSSGLAGVLGYNEQFF.

J is TRBJ2-1 and V is TRBV7-3, with D tentatively TRBD1 (5 bases). CDR1 is SGHTA and CDR2 is FQGTGA in the germline V gene. This CDR3 region has 14 residues. Trimming removed 8 bases at V and 4 bases at J, with 15 bases between. For the CDR3, the DNA is TGTGCCAGCGGGGCAGGGTACCCATACAATGAGCAGTTCTTC. Protein product: CASGAGYPYNEQFF.

This clonotype came up a few times. The gene calls are TRBV7-2 and TRBJ1-1; 8 positions match TRBD1. With 1 base clipped from V and 10 bases from J, the junction kept 14 bases outside the gene matches. Germline V gives CDR1 SGHTA, CDR2 FQGNSA. The CDR3 loop spans 16 amino acids. The CDR3 spells CASSLDSSTGANTAFF. The DNA for the CDR3 is TGTGCCAGCAGCTTAGATTCATCGACAGGGGCTAACACAGCTTTCTTT. The variable domain in full, completed from reference TRBV7-2 and TRBJ1-1, reads GAGVSQSPSNKVTEKGKDVELRCDPISGHTALYWYRQSLGQGLEFLIYFQGNSAPDKSGLPSDRFSAERTGGSVSTLTIQRTQQEDSAVYLCASSLDSSTGANTAFFGQGTRLTVV.

In DNA, the CDR3 is TGTGCCAGCAGTTCTAGTTTGGGCAATGAGCAGTTCTTC. Translating gives CASSSSLGNEQFF. The chain recombines TRBV28 with TRBJ2-1; D unclear. This CDR3 region has 13 residues. Trimming removed 4 bases at V and 6 bases at J, with 10 bases between. Looked up from germline, CDR1 is MDHEN and CDR2 is SYDVKM.

This rearrangement joins TRBV12-3 or TRBV12-4 to TRBJ2-2; 10 bases map to TRBD2. Trimming removed 3 bases from V and 6 bases from J; junction bases left unmatched: 4. The CDR3 covers 15 residues. CDR3 amino acids: CASSFLAGASGELFF. DNA for the CDR3: TGTGCCAGCAGTTTCCTAGCGGGAGCTTCCGGGGAGCTGTTTTTT.

This clonotype was counted ten times or more. V usage is TRBV18 and J usage is TRBJ2-2, with D possibly TRBD1 on 6 matching bases. V lost 1 base to trimming and J lost 4 bases, with 13 bases between them. The CDR3 runs 16 residues. From germline, CDR1 is KGHSH and CDR2 LQKENI. The CDR3 sequence: CASSPRAQGPTGELFF. CDR3 nucleotide sequence: TGTGCCAGCTCACCACGGGCACAGGGTCCCACCGGGGAGCTGTTTTTT.

This clonotype was seen a few times. The chain recombines TRBV5-1 with TRBJ1-2, with D maybe TRBD1 (6 bases). CDR3 length: 15 amino acids. The germline V and J ends were trimmed by 4 bases and 1 base, with 14 bases remaining between them. Germline loops: CDR1 SGHRS, CDR2 YFSETQ. DNA for the CDR3: TGCGCCAGCAGCCCGCCCGGACAGCGTAACTATGGCTACACCTTC. This encodes CASSPPGQRNYGYTF. The full variable domain, its missing parts supplied by reference TRBV5-1 and TRBJ1-2, is KAGVTQTPRYLIKTRGQQVTLSCSPISGHRSVSWYQQTPGQGLQFLFEYFSETQRNKGNFPGRFSGRQFSNSRSEMNVSTLELGDSALYLCASSPPGQRNYGYTFGSGTRLTVV.